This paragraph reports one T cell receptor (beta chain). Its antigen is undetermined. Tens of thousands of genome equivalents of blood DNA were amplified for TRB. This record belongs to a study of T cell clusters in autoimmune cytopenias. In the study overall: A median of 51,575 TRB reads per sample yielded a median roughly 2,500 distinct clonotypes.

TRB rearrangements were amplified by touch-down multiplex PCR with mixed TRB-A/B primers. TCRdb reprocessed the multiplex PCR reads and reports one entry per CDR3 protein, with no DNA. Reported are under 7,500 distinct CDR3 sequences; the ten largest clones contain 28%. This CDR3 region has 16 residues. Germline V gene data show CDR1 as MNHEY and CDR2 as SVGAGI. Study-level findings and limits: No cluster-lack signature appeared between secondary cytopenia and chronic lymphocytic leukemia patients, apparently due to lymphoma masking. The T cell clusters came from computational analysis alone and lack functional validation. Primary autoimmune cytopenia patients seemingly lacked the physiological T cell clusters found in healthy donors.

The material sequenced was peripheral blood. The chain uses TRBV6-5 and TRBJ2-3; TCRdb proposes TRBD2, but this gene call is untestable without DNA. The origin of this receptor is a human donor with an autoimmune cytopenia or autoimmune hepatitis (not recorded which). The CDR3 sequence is CASRDLGGPAKDTQYF.